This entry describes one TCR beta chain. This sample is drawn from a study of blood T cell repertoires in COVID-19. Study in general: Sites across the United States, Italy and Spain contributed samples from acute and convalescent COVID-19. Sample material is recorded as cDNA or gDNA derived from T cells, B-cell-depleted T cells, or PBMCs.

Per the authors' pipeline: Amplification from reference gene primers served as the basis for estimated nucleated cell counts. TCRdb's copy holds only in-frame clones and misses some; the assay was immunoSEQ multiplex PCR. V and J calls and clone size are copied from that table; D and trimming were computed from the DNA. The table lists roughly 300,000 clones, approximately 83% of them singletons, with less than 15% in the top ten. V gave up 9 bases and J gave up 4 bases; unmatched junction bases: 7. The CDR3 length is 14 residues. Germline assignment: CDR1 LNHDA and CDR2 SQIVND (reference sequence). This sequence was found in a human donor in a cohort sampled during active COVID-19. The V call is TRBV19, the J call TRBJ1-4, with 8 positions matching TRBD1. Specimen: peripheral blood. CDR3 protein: CASDSGQVNEKLFF. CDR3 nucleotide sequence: TGTGCCAGCGATTCGGGACAGGTTAATGAAAAACTGTTTTTT.